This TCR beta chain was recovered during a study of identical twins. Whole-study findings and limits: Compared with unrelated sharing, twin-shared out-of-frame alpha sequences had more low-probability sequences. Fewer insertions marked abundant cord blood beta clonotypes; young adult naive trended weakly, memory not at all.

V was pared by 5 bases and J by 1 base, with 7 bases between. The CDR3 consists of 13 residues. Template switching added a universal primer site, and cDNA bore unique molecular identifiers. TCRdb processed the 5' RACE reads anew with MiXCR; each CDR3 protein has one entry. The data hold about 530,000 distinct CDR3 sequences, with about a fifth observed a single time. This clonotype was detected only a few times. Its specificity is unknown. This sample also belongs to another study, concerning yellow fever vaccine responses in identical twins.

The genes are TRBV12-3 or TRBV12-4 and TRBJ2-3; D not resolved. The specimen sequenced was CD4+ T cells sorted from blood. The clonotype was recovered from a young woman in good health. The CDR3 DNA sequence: TGTGCCAGCAGTCTACTACGCACAGATACGCAGTATTTT. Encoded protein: CASSLLRTDTQYF.